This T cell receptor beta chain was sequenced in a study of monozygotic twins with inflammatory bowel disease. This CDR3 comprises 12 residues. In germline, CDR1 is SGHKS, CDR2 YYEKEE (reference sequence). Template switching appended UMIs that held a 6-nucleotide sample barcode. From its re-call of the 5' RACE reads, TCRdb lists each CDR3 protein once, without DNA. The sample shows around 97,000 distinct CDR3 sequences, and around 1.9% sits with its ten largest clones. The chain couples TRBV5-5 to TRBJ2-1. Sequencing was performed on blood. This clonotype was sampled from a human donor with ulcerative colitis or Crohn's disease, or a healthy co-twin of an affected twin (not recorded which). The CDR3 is CASRRYDGEQFF. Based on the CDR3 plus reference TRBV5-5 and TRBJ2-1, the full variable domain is DAGVTQSPTHLIKTRGQQVTLRCSPISGHKSVSWYQQVLGQGPQFIFQYYEKEERGRGNFPDRFSARQFPNYSSELNVNALLLGDSALYLCASRRYDGEQFFGPGTRLTVL.